This T cell receptor (beta chain) originates from a study of shared clonotypes between healthy human individuals. General study findings and limits: Non-shared clonotypes were found to have lower generation probabilities than the clonotypes that were shared by all four of the sorted-subset donors.

The naive CD8 population came from CD45RO-negative cells selected for CCR7, without terminally differentiated effector memory CD45RA+ cells. At deep level, the assay was performed. The protocol was immunoSEQ multiplex PCR, while the TCRdb copy is restricted to in-frame clones and leaves out a portion. The table includes about 590,000 clones, roughly 95% detected once. For this clone: The antigen is not known.

CDR3 size: 16 residues. Trimming stripped 0 bases from V and 6 bases from J, with 14 bases between. Germline V gene data show CDR1 as MNHNY and CDR2 as SVGAGI (reference sequence). Sequenced sample: naive CD8+ T cells sorted from blood. The TCR comes from a young woman in good health. This chain uses TRBV6-6 with TRBJ2-2; perhaps D is TRBD1 or TRBD2 (5 bases each). The CDR3 here is CASSYSNLVGAGELFF. The CDR3 nucleotides read TGTGCCAGCAGTTACTCGAATCTCGTGGGGGCCGGGGAGCTGTTTTTT.